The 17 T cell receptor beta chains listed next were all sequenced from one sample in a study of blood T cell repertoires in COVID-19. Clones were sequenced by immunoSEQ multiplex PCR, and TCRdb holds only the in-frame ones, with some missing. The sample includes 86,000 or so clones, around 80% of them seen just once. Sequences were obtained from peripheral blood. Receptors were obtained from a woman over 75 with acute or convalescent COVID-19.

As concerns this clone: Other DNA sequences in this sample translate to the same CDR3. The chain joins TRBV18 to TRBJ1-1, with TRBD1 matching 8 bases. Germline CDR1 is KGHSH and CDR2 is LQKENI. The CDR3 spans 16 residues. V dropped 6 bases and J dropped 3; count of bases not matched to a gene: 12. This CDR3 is CASSPMGPTGDTEAFF. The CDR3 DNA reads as TGTGCCAGCTCGCCAATGGGACCGACAGGGGACACTGAAGCTTTCTTT.

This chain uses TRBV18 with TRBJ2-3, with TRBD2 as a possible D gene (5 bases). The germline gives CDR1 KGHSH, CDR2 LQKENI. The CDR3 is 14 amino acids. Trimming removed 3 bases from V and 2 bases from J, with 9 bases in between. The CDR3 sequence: CASSPLGLTDTQYF. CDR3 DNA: TGTGCCAGCTCACCCCTCGGACTCACAGATACGCAGTATTTT.

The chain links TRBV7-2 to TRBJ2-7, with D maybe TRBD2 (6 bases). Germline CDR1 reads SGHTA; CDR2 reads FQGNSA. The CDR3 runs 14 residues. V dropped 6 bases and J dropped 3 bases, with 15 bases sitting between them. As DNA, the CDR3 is TGTGCCAGCAGGTTCGTCGCGGGACGCTACGAGCAGTACTTC. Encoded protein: CASRFVAGRYEQYF.

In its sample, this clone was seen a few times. CDR3 sequence (DNA): TGCGCCAGCAGCCGCGGGAGCACGGGGAATGAGCAGTTCTTC. This codes for CASSRGSTGNEQFF. The J gene is TRBJ2-1, the V gene TRBV10-1; 7 bases agree with TRBD2. Unmatched junction bases numbered 9, after V lost 6 bases and J lost 7 bases. Germline lookup yields CDR1 WNHNN and CDR2 SYGVQD (reference sequence). The CDR3 runs to 14 residues.

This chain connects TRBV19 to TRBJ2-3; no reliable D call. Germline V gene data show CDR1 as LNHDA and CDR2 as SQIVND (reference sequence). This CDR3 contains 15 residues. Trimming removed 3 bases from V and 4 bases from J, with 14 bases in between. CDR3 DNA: TGTGCCAGTAGTATTGGCCAGGCCCTGGCAGATACGCAGTATTTT. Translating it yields CASSIGQALADTQYF.

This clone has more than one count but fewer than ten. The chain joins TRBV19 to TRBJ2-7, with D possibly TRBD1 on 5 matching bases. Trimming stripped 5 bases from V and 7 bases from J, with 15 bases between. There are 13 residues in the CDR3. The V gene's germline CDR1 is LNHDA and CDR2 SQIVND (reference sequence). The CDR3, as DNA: TGTGCCAGTAGTCCAGGGTTGGGGCGAGAGCAGTACTTC. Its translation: CASSPGLGREQYF.

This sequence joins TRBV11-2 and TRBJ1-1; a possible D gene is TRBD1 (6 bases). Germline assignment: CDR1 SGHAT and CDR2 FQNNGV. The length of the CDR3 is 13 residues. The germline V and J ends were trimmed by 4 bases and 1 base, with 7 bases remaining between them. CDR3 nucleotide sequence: TGTGCCAGCAGCTACAGGGAGAACACTGAAGCTTTCTTT. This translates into CASSYRENTEAFF.

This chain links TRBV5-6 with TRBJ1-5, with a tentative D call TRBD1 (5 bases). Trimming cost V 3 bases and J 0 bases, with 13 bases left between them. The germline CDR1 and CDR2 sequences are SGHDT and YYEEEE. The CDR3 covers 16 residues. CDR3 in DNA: TGTGCCAGCAGCTCTTCCAGGGCTCCTAGCAATCAGCCCCAGCATTTT. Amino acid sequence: CASSSSRAPSNQPQHF.

This chain's CDR3 is CASSSGTGESGYGYTF. Written as DNA, the CDR3 is TGTGCCAGCAGTTCCGGGACAGGGGAATCTGGCTATGGCTACACCTTC. The J gene is TRBJ1-2, the V gene TRBV2, with 10 bases lining up with TRBD1. Trimming removed 5 bases from V and 4 bases from J; junction bases left unmatched: 10. The CDR3 runs 16 residues. Per germline, CDR1 SNHLY and CDR2 FYNNEI.

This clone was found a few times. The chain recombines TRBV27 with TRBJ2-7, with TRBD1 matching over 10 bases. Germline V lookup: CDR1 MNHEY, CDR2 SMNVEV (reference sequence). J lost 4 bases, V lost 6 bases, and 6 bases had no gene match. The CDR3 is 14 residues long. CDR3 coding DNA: TGTGCCAGCAGGGGACAGGGGACACCTTACGAGCAGTACTTC. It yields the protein CASRGQGTPYEQYF.

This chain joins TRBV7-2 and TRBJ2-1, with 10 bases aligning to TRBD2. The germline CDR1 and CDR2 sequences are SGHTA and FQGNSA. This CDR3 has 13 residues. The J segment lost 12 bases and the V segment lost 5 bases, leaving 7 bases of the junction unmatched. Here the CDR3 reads CASSTWTSGGQFF. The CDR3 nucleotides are TGTGCCAGCAGCACCTGGACTAGCGGCGGGCAGTTCTTC.

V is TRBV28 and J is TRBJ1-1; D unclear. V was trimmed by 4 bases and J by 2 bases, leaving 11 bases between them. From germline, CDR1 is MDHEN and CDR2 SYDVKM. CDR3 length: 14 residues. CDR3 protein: CASSSPGKNTEAFF. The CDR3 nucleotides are TGTGCCAGCAGTTCTCCGGGAAAAAACACTGAAGCTTTCTTT.

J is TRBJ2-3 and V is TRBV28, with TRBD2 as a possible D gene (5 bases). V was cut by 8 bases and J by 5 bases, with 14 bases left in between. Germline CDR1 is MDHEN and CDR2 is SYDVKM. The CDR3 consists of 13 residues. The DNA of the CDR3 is TGTGCCAGCGCGGCGAGGGATAAAGATACGCAGTATTTT. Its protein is CASAARDKDTQYF.

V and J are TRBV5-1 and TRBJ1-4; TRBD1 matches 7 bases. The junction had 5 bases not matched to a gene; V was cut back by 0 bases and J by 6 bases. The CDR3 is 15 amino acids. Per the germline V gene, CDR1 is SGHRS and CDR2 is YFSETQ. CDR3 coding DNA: TGCGCCAGCAGCTTGGGCGGGACAGTCGATGAAAAACTGTTTTTT. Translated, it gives CASSLGGTVDEKLFF.

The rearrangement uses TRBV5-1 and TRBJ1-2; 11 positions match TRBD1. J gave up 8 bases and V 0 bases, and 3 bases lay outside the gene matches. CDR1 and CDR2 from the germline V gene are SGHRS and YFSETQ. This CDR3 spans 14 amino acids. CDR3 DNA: TGCGCCAGCAGCTTGGATGGGACAGGGGGAGGCTACACCTTC. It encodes CASSLDGTGGGYTF.

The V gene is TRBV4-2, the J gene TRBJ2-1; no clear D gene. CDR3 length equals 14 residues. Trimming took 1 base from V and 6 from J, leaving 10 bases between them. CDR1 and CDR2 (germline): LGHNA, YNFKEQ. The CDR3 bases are TGTGCCAGCAGCCAAGGGCAGTCCCTCAATGAGCAGTTCTTC. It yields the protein CASSQGQSLNEQFF.

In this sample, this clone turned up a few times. The CDR3 coding sequence is TGTGCCAGCAGTGACCGGGCAGGGGCCAGTAACACAGATACGCAGTATTTT. This gives the protein CASSDRAGASNTDTQYF. The chain is built from TRBV6-4 and TRBJ2-3, with D perhaps matching TRBD1 (6 bases). CDR3 length: 17 residues. Germline CDR1 is MRHNA and CDR2 is SNTAGT. V was cut by 2 bases and J by 2 bases, with 17 bases left in between.